The 22 T cell receptor beta chains presented below share a single source sample, sequenced in a study of CD8+CD57+ T cells in acquired aplastic anemia. TCR beta VDJ and CDR3 were profiled, and genomic DNA was the template. Each CDR3 protein gets one entry after TCRdb re-called the reads with MiXCR. The sample consists of fewer than 250,000 distinct CDR3 sequences, almost 50% of them appearing once. Individuals selected for sequencing had exhibited CD8+CD57+ cell expansion on flow cytometry. The specimen was sorted CD4+, CD8+, or CD8+CD57+ T cells (not recorded which) from PBMCs. The source of these receptors is a human donor with aplastic anemia.

The CDR3, as DNA: TGCAGTGCTAGCTACGGGGGCGGCTATGGCTACACCTTC. Translating it yields CSASYGGGYGYTF. This chain joins TRBV20-1 and TRBJ1-2; D possibly corresponds to TRBD1 (6 bases). Per the germline V gene, CDR1 is DFQATT and CDR2 is SNEGSKA (reference sequence). V lost 3 bases and J 4 bases, leaving 12 bases between the germline ends. The length of the CDR3 is 13 residues.

Concerning this clonotype itself: Just one base apart from a much larger clone, this may be a read error. This chain joins TRBV5-4 and TRBJ2-3; TRBD2 aligns across 8 bases. The germline V gene has CDR1 SGHNT and CDR2 YYREEE (reference sequence). V lost 1 base and J lost 3; bases outside the gene matches: 4. CDR3 length: 15 residues. The CDR3 bases are TGTGCCAGCAGCTTGCGGGCGGGGGGAACAGATACGCAGTATTTT. Protein: CASSLRAGGTDTQYF.

The chain joins TRBV7-3 to TRBJ1-4; possibly TRBD1 for D (5 bases). The V gene lost 4 bases and the J gene lost 8 bases, with 11 bases spanning the gap. Germline assignment: CDR1 SGHTA and CDR2 FQGTGA. This CDR3 has 13 residues. The CDR3 loop is CASSSGTDEKLFF. The CDR3, as DNA: TGTGCCAGCAGCTCAGGGACGGACGAAAAACTGTTTTTT.

V gene TRBV15 combines with J gene TRBJ1-5; no firm D call. The CDR3 is 14 amino acids. The V and J ends lost 1 base and 1 base respectively, with 5 bases between them. Germline V CDR1 and CDR2: LNHNV, YYDKDF (reference sequence). CDR3 protein: CATSRGQSNQPQHF. The CDR3 DNA reads TGTGCCACCAGCAGAGGTCAGAGCAATCAGCCCCAGCATTTT. The entire variable domain, with the rest obtained from reference TRBV15 and TRBJ1-5, is as follows: DAMVIQNPRYQVTQFGKPVTLSCSQTLNHNVMYWYQQKSSQAPKLLFHYYDKDFNNEADTPDNFQSRRPNTSFCFLDIRSPGLGDTAMYLCATSRGQSNQPQHFGDGTRLSIL.

The J gene is TRBJ1-2, the V gene TRBV24-1, with D possibly matching TRBD1 (6 bases). V lost 4 bases, J lost 2 bases, and 10 bases lay in between. The CDR3 loop spans 14 amino acids. CDR1 and CDR2 from the germline V gene are KGHDR and SFDVKD. The CDR3, as DNA: TGTGCCACCAGTGACCGGACAGCCAACTATGGCTACACCTTC. Encoded protein: CATSDRTANYGYTF.

The chain carries TRBV7-6 and TRBJ2-3, with a possible D match to TRBD1 (7 bases). Looked up from germline, CDR1 is SGHVS and CDR2 is FNYEAQ. This CDR3 comprises 16 residues. Trimming took 5 bases from V and 2 from J, leaving 17 bases between them. The CDR3 coding sequence is TGTGCCAGCAGCCACATGGCGGGACAGAACACAGATACGCAGTATTTT. Translation gives CASSHMAGQNTDTQYF.

This chain uses TRBV20-1 with TRBJ2-3; no definite D call. The CDR3 totals 10 residues. V lost 3 bases, J lost 7 bases, and 5 bases lay in between. CDR1 and CDR2 (germline): DFQATT, SNEGSKA (reference sequence). The chain's CDR3 is CSARGNTQYF. For the CDR3, the DNA is TGCAGTGCTAGGGGAAATACGCAGTATTTT.

This clonotype was seen many times. The CDR3: CATSDRGQGGTDTQYF. In nucleotides, the CDR3 is TGTGCCACCAGTGATCGGGGACAGGGGGGGACAGATACGCAGTATTTT. The rearrangement joins TRBV24-1 to TRBJ2-3, with 11 bases that match TRBD1. This CDR3 comprises 16 residues. Germline CDR1 reads KGHDR; CDR2 reads SFDVKD. J gave up 3 bases and V 3 bases, and 4 bases lay outside the gene matches.

As for this clonotype: At one boundary the junction diverges from the germline segment, which might be a read error. The CDR3 region has the DNA TGTGCCAGTAGTCCCTTAGGTTCGAACACTGAAGCTTCCTTT. Protein: CASSPLGSNTEASF. The V gene is TRBV19, the J gene TRBJ1-1; the D is unclear. The CDR3 totals 14 residues. Germline CDR1 reads LNHDA; CDR2 reads SQIVND (reference sequence).

The J gene is TRBJ2-7, the V gene TRBV20-1, with D maybe TRBD2 (5 bases). V dropped 0 bases and J dropped 0 bases, with 12 bases sitting between them. CDR1 and CDR2 (germline): DFQATT, SNEGSKA (reference sequence). The CDR3 totals 15 residues. CDR3 sequence: CSARDPAGSSYEQYF. The DNA of the CDR3 is TGCAGTGCTAGAGATCCGGCGGGTAGCTCCTACGAGCAGTACTTC.

In this sample, this clonotype turned up once. The chain uses TRBV2 and TRBJ2-7; D is possibly TRBD1 (5 bases). The CDR3 spans 13 residues. Germline assignment: CDR1 SNHLY and CDR2 FYNNEI. V gave up 2 bases and J gave up 6 bases, with 11 bases separating them. The CDR3 nucleotides read TGTGCCAGCAGTGAAATCCAGGGTAGCGAGCAGTACTTC. It yields the protein CASSEIQGSEQYF. The whole variable domain, filled in from reference TRBV2 and TRBJ2-7, reads EPEVTQTPSHQVTQMGQEVILRCVPISNHLYFYWYRQILGQKVEFLVSFYNNEISEKSEIFDDQFSVERPDGSNFTLKIRSTKLEDSAMYFCASSEIQGSEQYFGPGTRLTVT.

The rearrangement joins TRBV10-2 to TRBJ1-6, with D unclear. The germline V and J ends were trimmed by 4 bases and 0 bases, with 25 bases remaining between them. This CDR3 is built from 21 residues. Germline V gene lookup returns CDR1 WSHSY and CDR2 SAAADI. The CDR3 bases are TGCGCCAGCAGTGTTTTATCTAAGCCTCTGCAGCTGTGCTCCTATAATTCACCCCTCCACTTT. This encodes CASSVLSKPLQLCSYNSPLHF.

This sequence joins TRBV15 and TRBJ2-7; 8 bases match TRBD1. The V gene end was trimmed by 3 bases and the J gene end by 7 bases; junction bases not matched to a gene: 5. CDR3 size: 13 residues. Germline lookup yields CDR1 LNHNV and CDR2 YYDKDF (reference sequence). CDR3 sequence (DNA): TGTGCCACCAGCAGCGGACAGGGCGGGGAGCAGTACTTC. It encodes CATSSGQGGEQYF.

The chain recombines TRBV15 with TRBJ2-7, with 9 nucleotides matching TRBD1. Per the germline V gene, CDR1 is LNHNV and CDR2 is YYDKDF (reference sequence). This CDR3 is 13 amino acids long. V was clipped by 5 bases and J by 6 bases; unmatched bases: 5. In DNA, the CDR3 is TGTGCCACCAGCGGGACAGGGCGGCGCGAGCAGTACTTC. This gives the protein CATSGTGRREQYF.

With regard to this clonotype: Its ends do not fully match the called genes, so a read error is possible. The J gene is TRBJ2-7, the V gene TRBV19, with 10 bases matching TRBD1. The J call could be wrong; TRBJ2-1 is a better fit for the DNA end. From germline, CDR1 is LNHDA and CDR2 SQIVND (reference sequence). The CDR3 spans 16 residues. CDR3 sequence (DNA): TGTGCCAGTAGTATAGAAGGGACAGGGGCCTACAATGGGCAGTTCTTC. Translating gives CASSIEGTGAYNGQFF.

The CDR3 nucleotides read TGCAGCGTTTCGGACAGGAACACTGAAGCTTTCTTT. It yields the protein CSVSDRNTEAFF. The rearrangement uses TRBV29-1 and TRBJ1-1, with D possibly matching TRBD1 (6 bases). Trimming cost V 5 bases and J 1 base, with 8 bases left between them. Germline assignment: CDR1 SQVTM and CDR2 ANQGSEA. There are 12 residues in the CDR3.

V gene TRBV20-1 combines with J gene TRBJ2-4; D is possibly TRBD1 (5 bases). The V gene lost 6 bases and the J gene lost 0 bases, with 18 bases spanning the gap. There are 16 residues in the CDR3. Germline V gene lookup returns CDR1 DFQATT and CDR2 SNEGSKA (reference sequence). The CDR3 nucleotides are TGCAGTGCGTGGGGCGGAACGCTTGGAGCCAAAAACATTCAGTACTTC. Residues: CSAWGGTLGAKNIQYF.

The chain employs TRBV7-2 and TRBJ1-2; a weak D match, TRBD1 (5 bases). V was clipped by 0 bases and J by 0 bases, with 14 bases between them. The CDR3 length is 17 residues. Germline values: CDR1 SGHTA, CDR2 FQGNSA. For the CDR3, the DNA is TGTGCCAGCAGCTTAGCGGGGGAAGCAGGTCCTAACTATGGCTACACCTTC. Its protein product is CASSLAGEAGPNYGYTF.

In its sample, this clonotype was seen many times. Germline is not matched at one junction end, which may reflect a read error. The chain uses TRBV20-1 and TRBJ1-2; D ambiguous. This CDR3 has 11 amino acids. Germline values: CDR1 DFQATT, CDR2 SNEGSKA (reference sequence). The CDR3 DNA follows: TGCAGTGCTAGAGAACAGTACCGGACCGCTTTC. As protein: CSAREQYRTAF.

This clonotype was counted a few times. The chain has TRBV5-1 and TRBJ2-2; TRBD2 matches at 15 bases. The CDR3 covers 19 residues. J gave up 4 bases and V 2 bases, and 9 bases lay outside the gene matches. Germline values: CDR1 SGHRS, CDR2 YFSETQ. The CDR3 loop is CASSFRGLAGGKFTGELFF. CDR3 nucleotide sequence: TGCGCCAGCAGCTTCCGGGGACTAGCGGGGGGAAAGTTCACCGGGGAGCTGTTTTTT.

This clonotype was detected many times. The chain recombines TRBV6-1 with TRBJ1-5, with D perhaps matching TRBD1 (5 bases). This CDR3 has 15 amino acids. Between the trimmed V and J ends, which lost 5 bases and 0 bases, there was a span of 11 bases. In germline, CDR1 is MNHNS, CDR2 SASEGT. CDR3 sequence reads: CASSTGPFSNQPQHF. The CDR3 nucleotides read TGTGCCAGCAGTACAGGACCGTTTAGCAATCAGCCCCAGCATTTT.

This clonotype was counted between two and nine times. A much larger clone differs by one base, so this may be a read error. V usage is TRBV10-3 and J usage is TRBJ2-2; TRBD1 matches 10 bases. Germline V lookup: CDR1 ENHRY, CDR2 SYGVKD. The CDR3 totals 15 residues. CDR3 bases: TGTGCCATCACCGTGGACAGGGGGGGCACCGGGGTGCTGTTTTTT. Encoded protein: CAITVDRGGTGVLFF.